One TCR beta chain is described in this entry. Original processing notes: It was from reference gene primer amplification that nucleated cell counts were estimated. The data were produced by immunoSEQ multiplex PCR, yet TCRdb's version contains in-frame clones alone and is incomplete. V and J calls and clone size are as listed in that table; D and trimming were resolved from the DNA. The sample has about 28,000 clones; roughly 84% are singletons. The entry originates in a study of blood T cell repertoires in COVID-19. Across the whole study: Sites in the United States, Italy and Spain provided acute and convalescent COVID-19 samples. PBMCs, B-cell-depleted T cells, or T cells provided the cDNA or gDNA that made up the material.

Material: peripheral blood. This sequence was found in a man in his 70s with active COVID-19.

The CDR3 sequence: CASSLYRGLVNEQFF. CDR3 DNA: TGTGCCAGCAGTTTATACAGGGGGCTGGTGAATGAGCAGTTCTTC. V and J are TRBV28 and TRBJ2-1; 9 bases agree with TRBD1. Germline values: CDR1 MDHEN, CDR2 SYDVKM. The length of the CDR3 is 15 residues. Unmatched junction bases numbered 5, after V lost 1 base and J lost 7 bases.